Following are 19 T cell receptor beta chains from one sample sequenced in a study of T cells in women clearing cervical HPV infection. Only in-frame clones appear in the TCRdb table, and some are missing; sequencing was by immunoSEQ multiplex PCR. The sample data list over 45,000 clones. The sequencing input was blood buffy coat. These receptors were taken from a woman between 18 and 70 years old with a cervical HPV16 infection that either progressed to CIN3+ or cleared (not recorded which).

On this clone: The observed sequence ends 3 residues before the CDR3 terminus, with the missing tail filled in from the germline J gene. V is TRBV7-2 and J is TRBJ2-4, with D possibly matching TRBD1 (6 bases). The CDR3 totals 15 residues. Germline CDR1 reads SGHTA; CDR2 reads FQGNSA. V was clipped by 1 base and J by 9 bases, with 16 bases between them. The CDR3 sequence: CASSLGGRGMVIQYF. The DNA read from the CDR3 is TGTGCCAGCAGCTTAGGGGGCAGGGGAATGGTCATT.

On this clone: Coverage ceases 3 residues before the CDR3 finishes, and the germline J gene fills in the end. This chain joins TRBV5-3 and TRBJ2-2, with 7 bases that match TRBD2. TRBV5-3 is labeled an ORF, and its function is uncertain. J was trimmed by 1 base and V by 1 base; bases with no gene match: 7. This CDR3 region has 17 residues. The CDR3 DNA, read in part, is TGTGCCAGAAGCTTGCGGTCTCTAGCGGAGAACACCGGGGAG. Its protein is CARSLRSLAENTGE. Given in full, the CDR3 is CARSLRSLAENTGELFF.

In regard to this clone: The CDR3 end falls 3 residues outside the read, so it is completed with the germline J gene. V and J are TRBV5-4 and TRBJ2-1, with 7 bases identical to TRBD1. CDR3 size: 16 residues. Trimming took 5 bases from V and 4 from J; bases not matched to a gene: 12. CDR1 and CDR2 from the germline V gene are SGHNT and YYREEE (reference sequence). Partial CDR3 DNA: TGTGCCAGCAGTGGGGCAAACAGGGGTCTTTACAATGAG. Protein: CASSGANRGLYNE. In full, the CDR3 reads CASSGANRGLYNEQFF.

Comment on this clone: Read data end 3 residues before the CDR3 end; the end is taken from the germline J gene. V and J are TRBV24-1 and TRBJ1-1; the D gene is possibly TRBD1 (5 bases). Per the germline V gene, CDR1 is KGHDR and CDR2 is SFDVKD. Trimming removed 2 bases from V and 0 bases from J, with 9 bases in between. The CDR3 spans 15 residues. CDR3 DNA, as far as it was read: TGTGCCACCAGTGATTCAGCAGGGTTGAACACTGAA. Encoded protein: CATSDSAGLNTE. Given in full, the CDR3 is CATSDSAGLNTEAFF.

Concerning this clone itself: The read terminates 3 residues before the CDR3 end, so the remaining end is supplied by the germline J gene. The J gene is TRBJ1-6, the V gene TRBV18; D not resolved. The germline gives CDR1 KGHSH, CDR2 LQKENI. This CDR3 is 16 amino acids long. V lost 2 bases and J 6 bases, leaving 14 bases between the germline ends. Partial CDR3 DNA: TGTGCCAGCTCACCAGAGACAAGCGGTGTTAATTCACCC. Amino acids: CASSPETSGVNSP. The full CDR3 protein reads CASSPETSGVNSPLHF.

Worth noting for this clone: The read finishes 3 residues shy of the CDR3 end, and the germline J gene is used to complete it. The rearrangement uses TRBV12-3 or TRBV12-4 and TRBJ2-5; 7 positions match TRBD1. V shed 5 bases, J shed 3 bases, and the junction held 6 bases outside the gene matches. This CDR3 contains 14 residues. The CDR3: CASSHRDSEETQYF. Partial CDR3 DNA: TGTGCCAGCAGTCACAGGGACAGCGAAGAGACC.

Comments on this clone: The read is 3 residues too short to cover the CDR3 end, so that end is filled in from the germline J gene. This chain uses TRBV5-4 with TRBJ1-4, with D perhaps TRBD1 (5 bases). The germline V gene encodes CDR1 SGHNT and CDR2 YYREEE (reference sequence). Trimming removed 1 base from V and 8 bases from J, with 15 bases in between. CDR3 length: 15 residues. The CDR3 region is CASSLRGSYGEKLFF. Partial CDR3 DNA: TGTGCCAGCAGCTTGCGGGGGAGCTACGGGGAAAAA.

Points on this clone: The read ends 3 residues before the CDR3 terminus; that terminus is restored from the germline J gene. V usage is TRBV30 and J usage is TRBJ2-7, with 8 nucleotides matching TRBD2. The germline gives CDR1 GTSNPN, CDR2 SVGIG (reference sequence). This CDR3 is 12 amino acids long. J gave up 3 bases and V 8 bases, and 6 bases lay outside the gene matches. The DNA read from the CDR3 is TGTGCCGCTCGGGGGGGTGACTACGAG. Residues: CAARGGDYE. The full-length CDR3 reads as CAARGGDYEQYF. The variable domain in full, completed from reference TRBV30 and TRBJ2-7, reads SQTIHQWPATLVQPVGSPLSLECTVEGTSNPNLYWYRQAAGRGLQLLFYSVGIGQISSEVPQNLSASRPQDRQFILSSKKLLLSDSGFYLCAARGGDYEQYFGPGTRLTVT.

Turning to this clone: Coverage ceases 3 residues before the CDR3 finishes, and the germline J gene fills in the end. The chain couples TRBV6-4 to TRBJ2-3; 7 bases are a match to TRBD2. This CDR3 is 14 amino acids long. Trimming removed 2 bases from V and 4 bases from J; junction bases left unmatched: 3. Germline CDR1 reads MRHNA; CDR2 reads SNTAGT. CDR3 DNA, as far as it was read: TGTGCCAGCAGTGACGGCGGGAGCTCAGATACG. This codes for CASSDGGSSDT. The entire CDR3 reads CASSDGGSSDTQYF.

As regards this clone: The read ends 3 residues early relative to the CDR3; the germline J gene fills the gap. V and J are TRBV29-1 and TRBJ1-6; tentative D call: TRBD1 (5 bases). The length of the CDR3 is 14 residues. The germline CDR1 and CDR2 sequences are SQVTM and ANQGSEA. Trimming cost V 4 bases and J 3 bases, with 10 bases left between them. CDR3 DNA (partial): TGCAGCGTTGCCAGACAGCTCTATAATTCACCC. Amino acid sequence: CSVARQLYNSP. The whole CDR3 reads CSVARQLYNSPLHF.

As to this clone: The CDR3 is cut off 3 residues early in the read; its end comes from the germline J gene. The chain couples TRBV7-2 to TRBJ2-3; no reliable D call. The CDR3 has 12 residues. Germline V gene data show CDR1 as SGHTA and CDR2 as FQGNSA. Trimming took off 7 bases at V and 3 bases at J, with 8 bases between the two ends. CDR3 bases read: TGTGCCAGCACCTCTTCTACAGATACG. It specifies CASTSSTDT. The CDR3 in full is CASTSSTDTQYF.

As for this clone: The missing CDR3 end, 3 residues past where the read stops, is filled in from the germline J gene. This chain uses TRBV19 with TRBJ2-2, with 8 bases that match TRBD1. This CDR3 spans 16 amino acids. Germline CDR1 and CDR2: LNHDA and SQIVND (reference sequence). V lost 1 base and J lost 3; bases outside the gene matches: 4. The sequenced part of the CDR3 DNA is TGTGCCAGTAGTATAGGGGACAGGACTTACACCGGGGAG. Residues: CASSIGDRTYTGE. The entire CDR3 reads CASSIGDRTYTGELFF.

Turning to this clone: The read gets to within 3 residues of the CDR3 end, and the germline J gene fills in the rest. V gene TRBV7-6 combines with J gene TRBJ2-2; TRBD2 aligns across 12 bases. The CDR3 spans 17 residues. With V trimmed by 4 bases and J by 1 base, 4 bases remained unmatched. Germline V CDR1 and CDR2: SGHVS, FNYEAQ. Partial CDR3 DNA: TGTGCCAGCAGCTCCCTAGCGGGAGGGGGGAACACCGGGGAG. This translates into CASSSLAGGGNTGE. The whole CDR3 region reads CASSSLAGGGNTGELFF.

The CDR3 loop reads CASSKGQGLSYNSPLHF. The sequenced CDR3 bases are TGTGCCAGCAGTAAGGGACAGGGCCTCTCCTATAATTCACCC. This rearrangement joins TRBV2 to TRBJ1-6, with 9 bases that match TRBD1. The read stops 3 residues short of the end of the CDR3; the missing end is completed from the germline J gene. The J segment lost 0 bases and the V segment lost 5 bases, leaving 5 bases of the junction unmatched. This CDR3 has 17 amino acids. The germline CDR1 and CDR2 sequences are SNHLY and FYNNEI.

Worth noting for this clone: The read finishes 3 residues shy of the CDR3 end, and the germline J gene is used to complete it. The chain combines TRBV10-1 with TRBJ2-1, with 11 positions matching TRBD2. With V trimmed by 11 bases and J by 3 bases, 21 bases remained unmatched. The CDR3 runs to 19 residues. Per germline, CDR1 WNHNN and CDR2 SYGVQD (reference sequence). CDR3 in amino acids: CAALPTNSGRAAFYNEQFF. The CDR3 DNA, read in part, is TGCGCCGCCCTTCCAACCAATAGCGGGAGGGCCGCGTTCTACAATGAG.

Remarks on this clone: The read ends 3 residues before the CDR3 terminus; that terminus is restored from the germline J gene. The genes are TRBV19 and TRBJ2-7; D is uncertain. Trimming pared 5 bases from V and 2 bases from J, leaving 7 bases between. This CDR3 comprises 12 residues. CDR1 and CDR2 (germline): LNHDA, SQIVND (reference sequence). Partial CDR3 DNA: TGTGCCAGTAGTGCGACACCCTACGAG. This sequence encodes CASSATPYE. The full-length CDR3 reads as CASSATPYEQYF. The whole variable domain, filled in from reference TRBV19 and TRBJ2-7, reads DGGITQSPKYLFRKEGQNVTLSCEQNLNHDAMYWYRQDPGQGLRLIYYSQIVNDFQKGDIAEGYSVSREKKESFPLTVTSAQKNPTAFYLCASSATPYEQYFGPGTRLTVT.

About this clone itself: Read coverage stops 3 residues before the CDR3 terminus; the germline J gene supplies the remainder. The chain links TRBV20-1 to TRBJ2-3; a weak D match, TRBD2 (5 bases). Germline values: CDR1 DFQATT, CDR2 SNEGSKA (reference sequence). V was shortened by 5 bases and J by 0 bases, with 15 bases between the two germline ends. CDR3 length equals 15 residues. This CDR3 is CSAPSPTESTDTQYF. CDR3 DNA, as far as it was read: TGCAGTGCTCCTAGCCCAACGGAAAGCACAGATACG.

Remarks on this clone: With the read ending 3 residues before the CDR3 end, the germline J gene is used to fill in that end. The chain has TRBV2 and TRBJ2-3; D is unresolved. The CDR3 is 10 amino acids. CDR1 SNHLY and CDR2 FYNNEI come from the germline V gene. The ends were cut back, 5 bases at V and 8 bases at J, with 5 bases in the middle. CDR3 residues: CASSRGTQYF. CDR3 bases read: TGTGCCAGCAGTCGAGGTACG.

Worth noting for this clone: The read halts 3 residues ahead of the CDR3 end, with the missing end drawn from the germline J gene. This sequence joins TRBV5-4 and TRBJ1-6; 9 bases are a match to TRBD1. CDR1 is SGHNT and CDR2 is YYREEE in the germline V gene (reference sequence). V gave up 0 bases and J gave up 8 bases; unmatched junction bases: 3. The CDR3 has 15 amino acids. The CDR3 protein is CASSLGDRVYSPLHF. Partial CDR3 DNA: TGTGCCAGCAGCTTGGGGGACAGGGTGTATTCACCC.